These 30 T cell receptor beta chains share one sample of origin, sequenced in a study of Ad26.COV2.S vaccination and SARS-CoV-2 variants. Measured with immunoSEQ multiplex PCR; TCRdb has only the in-frame clones, and not every one. The sample carries hundreds of thousands of clones, 83% recorded once. Treatment here: some 20 received Ad26.COV2.S at low or high dose, single or two shots; about 5 received placebo; per-sample allocation not given. Sample collection was performed on day 63 after the first vaccine or placebo injection. The input for sequencing was peripheral blood, taken in a trial of Ad26.COV2.S vaccine versus placebo. The receptors were gathered from a person aged 18-60 years who received the Ad26.COV2.S COVID-19 vaccine or a placebo.

This sequence joins TRBV7-3 and TRBJ1-2, with a weak D call TRBD1 (6 bases). Germline CDR1 SGHTA, CDR2 FQGTGA. The CDR3 consists of 13 residues. The V gene lost 5 bases and the J gene lost 4 bases, with 11 bases spanning the gap. This CDR3 reads CASSPGVGYGYTF. CDR3 coding DNA: TGTGCCAGCAGCCCAGGGGTTGGCTATGGCTACACCTTC.

This clone showed up just a few times. Other DNA sequences in this sample translate to the same CDR3. The chain links TRBV6-2 or TRBV6-3 to TRBJ2-1; 7 bases line up with TRBD1. Germline V gene lookup returns CDR1 MNHEY and CDR2 SVGEGT. The V gene end was trimmed by 5 bases and the J gene end by 3 bases; junction bases not matched to a gene: 1. The CDR3 has 13 amino acids. As DNA, the CDR3 is TGTGCCAGCAGTAGGGACAGCTACAATGAGCAGTTCTTC. This gives the protein CASSRDSYNEQFF.

This clone is a singleton in its sample. The chain joins TRBV24-1 to TRBJ2-1, with unresolved D. This CDR3 is built from 13 residues. Germline V lookup: CDR1 KGHDR, CDR2 SFDVKD. V lost 5 bases, J lost 9 bases, and 13 bases lay in between. DNA of the CDR3: TGTGCCACCAGTGTTAGTTCGTCGCGTGAGCAGTTCTTC. Its protein is CATSVSSSREQFF.

The chain combines TRBV2 with TRBJ1-1, with D possibly matching TRBD1 (5 bases). This CDR3 is 15 amino acids long. The germline gives CDR1 SNHLY, CDR2 FYNNEI. The ends were cut back, 4 bases at V and 0 bases at J, with 12 bases in the middle. The CDR3, as DNA: TGTGCCAGCAGTGTTGGAGGGACCATGAACACTGAAGCTTTCTTT. It codes for CASSVGGTMNTEAFF. Full variable domain (rest looked up from reference TRBV2 and TRBJ1-1): EPEVTQTPSHQVTQMGQEVILRCVPISNHLYFYWYRQILGQKVEFLVSFYNNEISEKSEIFDDQFSVERPDGSNFTLKIRSTKLEDSAMYFCASSVGGTMNTEAFFGQGTRLTVV.

This clone was seen only once. The V gene is TRBV6-4, the J gene TRBJ1-5; tentative D call: TRBD1 (5 bases). V lost 9 bases to trimming and J lost 5 bases, with 11 bases between them. Germline CDR1 is MRHNA and CDR2 is SNTAGT. This CDR3 region has 12 residues. The CDR3 DNA sequence: TGTGCCAGATCAGGGTACGATCAGCCCCAGCATTTT. This gives the protein CARSGYDQPQHF.

The sample holds one count of this clone. The V and J genes are TRBV4-2 and TRBJ1-1; D not resolved. The CDR3 contains 15 residues. V shed 1 base and J shed 7 bases, with 16 bases lying between them. Germline CDR1 is LGHNA and CDR2 is YNFKEQ. CDR3 DNA sequence: TGTGCCAGCAGCCAAGGGCACCAACAAGGGAGTGAAGCTTTCTTT. It is translated as CASSQGHQQGSEAFF.

This clone has just a few counts. This sequence joins TRBV5-5 and TRBJ1-1; 8 bases line up with TRBD1. Germline V gene sequence: CDR1 SGHKS, CDR2 YYEKEE (reference sequence). The junction had 5 bases not matched to a gene; V was cut back by 1 base and J by 0 bases. There are 16 residues in the CDR3. CDR3 residues: CASSLRGQDLNTEAFF. CDR3 nucleotide sequence: TGTGCCAGCAGCTTGAGGGGACAGGATTTGAACACTGAAGCTTTCTTT.

The chain has TRBV3-1 (or the pseudogene TRBV3-2) and TRBJ2-7, with TRBD2 identical over 9 bases. This CDR3 has 14 amino acids. CDR1 is LGHDT and CDR2 is YNNKEL in the germline V gene (reference sequence). J gave up 6 bases and V 4 bases, and 7 bases lay outside the gene matches. CDR3 coding DNA: TGTGCCAGCAGCCGGCGGGAGGGCCTCAGCGAGCAGTACTTC. Its translation: CASSRREGLSEQYF.

CDR3 sequence (DNA): TGCGCCAGCAGTCTACAGCCTGGACCCAATCAGCCCCAGCATTTT. Amino acid sequence: CASSLQPGPNQPQHF. The chain combines TRBV5-1 with TRBJ1-5, with no clear D. The CDR3 loop spans 15 amino acids. The ends were cut back, 5 bases at V and 3 bases at J, with 15 bases in the middle. CDR1 is SGHRS and CDR2 is YFSETQ in the germline V gene.

The J gene is TRBJ1-5, the V gene TRBV3-1 (or the pseudogene TRBV3-2); D is unclear. The V end lost 1 base, the J end lost 7 bases, and 8 bases lay between the germline ends. Germline lookup yields CDR1 LGHDT and CDR2 YNNKEL (reference sequence). The CDR3 totals 13 residues. The DNA of the CDR3 is TGTGCCAGCAGCCAAGGGCGCGGGCAGCCCCAGCATTTT. Protein product: CASSQGRGQPQHF.

This rearrangement joins TRBV6-6 to TRBJ2-1; 13 nucleotides match TRBD2. Germline trimming cut 4 bases from V and 7 bases from J; bases unmatched to any gene: 7. CDR1 is MNHNY, CDR2 SVGAGI, per germline (reference sequence). The CDR3 length is 16 residues. The CDR3 nucleotides read TGTGCCAGCAGTTCCTCTACGGGACTAGCGGGAAATGAGCAGTTCTTC. The encoded protein is CASSSSTGLAGNEQFF.

The chain joins TRBV7-9 to TRBJ1-1; no clear D gene. V dropped 5 bases and J dropped 7 bases, with 17 bases sitting between them. CDR3 size: 14 residues. Germline CDR1 is SEHNR and CDR2 is FQNEAQ (reference sequence). CDR3 residues: CASSPVVGSGEAFF. CDR3 bases: TGTGCCAGCAGCCCCGTAGTGGGCTCCGGTGAAGCTTTCTTT. The whole variable domain, remainder taken from reference TRBV7-9 and TRBJ1-1, is DTGVSQNPRHKITKRGQNVTFRCDPISEHNRLYWYRQTLGQGPEFLTYFQNEAQLEKSRLLSDRFSAERPKGSFSTLEIQRTEQGDSAMYLCASSPVVGSGEAFFGQGTRLTVV.

V is TRBV11-3 and J is TRBJ1-4, with 8 bases that match TRBD1. This CDR3 is built from 17 residues. The germline V gene encodes CDR1 SGHNT and CDR2 YENEEA. After removal of 5 bases from V and 2 bases from J, the junction contained 10 bases not matched to a gene. The CDR3, as DNA: TGTGCCAGCAGCCCCGACAGGGGAAGATGGACTAATGAAAAACTGTTTTTT. Translated: CASSPDRGRWTNEKLFF.

V gene TRBV7-9 combines with J gene TRBJ2-2; D not resolved. Per germline, CDR1 SEHNR and CDR2 FQNEAQ (reference sequence). This CDR3 comprises 15 residues. V was clipped by 8 bases and J by 1 base, with 14 bases between them. CDR3 DNA: TGTGCCAGCCGACAAATTCCAGGGAACACCGGGGAGCTGTTTTTT. Its translation: CASRQIPGNTGELFF. Complete variable domain (other parts from reference TRBV7-9 and TRBJ2-2): DTGVSQNPRHKITKRGQNVTFRCDPISEHNRLYWYRQTLGQGPEFLTYFQNEAQLEKSRLLSDRFSAERPKGSFSTLEIQRTEQGDSAMYLCASRQIPGNTGELFFGEGSRLTVL.

The chain joins TRBV27 to TRBJ1-6; TRBD1 aligns across 7 bases. The germline CDR1 and CDR2 sequences are MNHEY and SMNVEV (reference sequence). The CDR3 contains 17 residues. The V and J ends lost 3 bases and 0 bases, in that order; junction bases with no gene match: 5. In DNA form, the CDR3 reads TGTGCCAGCAGTTTGCGGCAGGGGGTCTCCTATAATTCACCCCTCCACTTT. Its translation: CASSLRQGVSYNSPLHF.

The V call is TRBV7-9, the J call TRBJ2-5; 8 bases are shared with TRBD2. Germline lookup yields CDR1 SEHNR and CDR2 FQNEAQ (reference sequence). J gave up 5 bases and V 5 bases, and 7 bases lay outside the gene matches. The length of the CDR3 is 14 residues. CDR3 nucleotide sequence: TGTGCCAGCAGCCCTGGACTAGCATGGGAGACCCAGTACTTC. Its translation is CASSPGLAWETQYF.

The V and J genes are TRBV2 and TRBJ1-5, with D hard to call. The CDR3 runs 17 residues. With 2 bases removed from V and 7 bases from J, the gap between germline ends came to 21 bases. Germline V gene sequence: CDR1 SNHLY, CDR2 FYNNEI. DNA for the CDR3: TGTGCCAGCAGTGAAAGGTTTAGAATTAGCCTGCGGCAGCCCCAGCATTTT. As protein: CASSERFRISLRQPQHF.

This chain uses TRBV2 with TRBJ1-2; 9 nucleotides align to TRBD1. V gave up 3 bases and J gave up 4 bases; unmatched junction bases: 3. The length of the CDR3 is 14 residues. Germline-derived CDR1 and CDR2 are SNHLY and FYNNEI. The CDR3 sequence: CASSEDRGLYGYTF. As DNA, the CDR3 is TGTGCCAGCAGTGAGGACAGGGGCCTCTATGGCTACACCTTC.

The chain uses TRBV15 and TRBJ2-7; the match to TRBD1 covers 7 bases. From germline, CDR1 is LNHNV and CDR2 YYDKDF (reference sequence). The CDR3 is made up of 12 amino acids. Trimming cost V 4 bases and J 6 bases; bases outside gene matches: 3. The CDR3 nucleotides read TGTGCCACCAGCATAAGGGACAGCGAGCAGTACTTC. It codes for CATSIRDSEQYF.

J is TRBJ1-2 and V is TRBV11-2; D may be TRBD1 (6 bases). Germline CDR1 SGHAT, CDR2 FQNNGV. The germline V and J ends were trimmed by 1 base and 8 bases, with 17 bases remaining between them. CDR3 size: 15 residues. CDR3 coding DNA: TGTGCCAGCAGCTTAGTTAAGGGGGGAGCGAGAGGCTACACCTTC. Encoded protein: CASSLVKGGARGYTF. Full variable domain (outside the CDR3, taken from reference TRBV11-2 and TRBJ1-2): EAGVAQSPRYKIIEKRQSVAFWCNPISGHATLYWYQQILGQGPKLLIQFQNNGVVDDSQLPKDRFSAERLKGVDSTLKIQPAKLEDSAVYLCASSLVKGGARGYTFGSGTRLTVV.

The rearrangement uses TRBV11-3 and TRBJ1-4; D perhaps matches TRBD1 (5 bases). Germline V gene data show CDR1 as SGHNT and CDR2 as YENEEA. CDR3 length: 14 residues. Trimming took off 5 bases at V and 3 bases at J, with 10 bases between the two ends. The CDR3 nucleotides are TGTGCCAGCAGCGCCAGGGAGGCTAATGAAAAACTGTTTTTT. This encodes CASSAREANEKLFF. The whole variable domain, remainder taken from reference TRBV11-3 and TRBJ1-4, is EAGVVQSPRYKIIEKKQPVAFWCNPISGHNTLYWYLQNLGQGPELLIRYENEEAVDDSQLPKDRFSAERLKGVDSTLKIQPAELGDSAVYLCASSAREANEKLFFGSGTQLSVL.

This chain links TRBV18 with TRBJ2-7, with D possibly TRBD2 on 6 matching bases. Germline V gene data show CDR1 as KGHSH and CDR2 as LQKENI. The length of the CDR3 is 13 residues. The V end lost 1 base, the J end lost 6 bases, and 10 bases lay between the germline ends. CDR3 residues: CASSPQEGTEQYF. The CDR3 region has the DNA TGTGCCAGCTCACCACAGGAGGGGACCGAGCAGTACTTC.

The chain combines TRBV3-1 (or the pseudogene TRBV3-2) with TRBJ2-6, with D possibly being TRBD1 or TRBD2 (5 bases each). The ends were cut back, 4 bases at V and 0 bases at J, with 16 bases in the middle. The CDR3 sequence is 18 residues long. Germline V gene data show CDR1 as LGHDT and CDR2 as YNNKEL (reference sequence). The CDR3 is CASSRFPGRRSGANVLTF. The CDR3 DNA reads TGTGCCAGCAGCCGCTTCCCGGGACGGCGCTCTGGGGCCAACGTCCTGACTTTC.

DNA of the CDR3: TGTGCCAGCAGGGCGGGAGGATCCTACAATGAGCAGTTCTTC. This gives the protein CASRAGGSYNEQFF. The chain has TRBV2 and TRBJ2-1; 8 bases fit TRBD2. The CDR3 loop spans 14 amino acids. Germline CDR1 is SNHLY and CDR2 is FYNNEI. The V segment lost 6 bases and the J segment 1 base; nucleotides outside the gene matches: 2.

The chain combines TRBV11-2 with TRBJ2-1, with D tentatively TRBD1 or TRBD2 (5 bases each). The CDR3 has 15 amino acids. From germline, CDR1 is SGHAT and CDR2 FQNNGV. V dropped 6 bases and J dropped 8 bases, with 20 bases sitting between them. CDR3 coding DNA: TGTGCCAGCAGTGGGACCGGTCTTCCACGCCATGAGCAGTTCTTC. Its protein product is CASSGTGLPRHEQFF.

The genes are TRBV6-5 and TRBJ1-2; D is uncertain. Germline CDR1 and CDR2: MNHEY and SVGAGI. V was trimmed by 2 bases and J by 3 bases, leaving 7 bases between them. The CDR3 contains 13 residues. The CDR3 loop is CASSYGGYYGYTF. CDR3 in DNA: TGTGCCAGCAGTTACGGCGGCTACTATGGCTACACCTTC.

V is TRBV15 and J is TRBJ1-2; D is perhaps TRBD1 (5 bases). With 1 base removed from V and 5 bases from J, the gap between germline ends came to 8 bases. The CDR3 has 13 amino acids. Germline V gives CDR1 LNHNV, CDR2 YYDKDF (reference sequence). CDR3 sequence: CATSRVGRYGYTF. The CDR3 nucleotides read TGTGCCACCAGCAGAGTGGGGCGGTATGGCTACACCTTC.

Only a few counts were recorded for this clone. V is TRBV25-1 and J is TRBJ1-3; no clear D gene. This CDR3 has 12 amino acids. Germline values: CDR1 MGHDK, CDR2 SYGVNS. V lost 8 bases, J lost 1 base, and 6 bases lay in between. DNA of the CDR3: TGTGCCAGCGTTGGGTCTGGAAACACCATATATTTT. Amino acid sequence: CASVGSGNTIYF.

The rearrangement uses TRBV19 and TRBJ1-2, with D possibly matching TRBD1 (6 bases). The CDR3 is made up of 14 amino acids. The V gene lost 7 bases and the J gene lost 0 bases, with 12 bases spanning the gap. Germline V lookup: CDR1 LNHDA, CDR2 SQIVND (reference sequence). This chain's CDR3 is CASIPGEANYGYTF. CDR3 nucleotides: TGTGCCAGTATCCCAGGGGAGGCTAACTATGGCTACACCTTC.

The V call is TRBV12-3 or TRBV12-4, the J call TRBJ1-5; D is uncertain. Trimming took off 4 bases at V and 6 bases at J, with 10 bases between the two ends. The CDR3 is made up of 13 amino acids. For the CDR3, the DNA is TGTGCCAGCAGTTCCCAACCGGTTCAGCCCCAGCATTTT. Protein: CASSSQPVQPQHF.